A selection of T cell receptor beta chains follows, all from one sample in a study of cytomegalovirus exposure and HLA in healthy donors. The table came from immunoSEQ multiplex PCR; TCRdb's copy has only in-frame clones and leaves some out. The sample has 100,000 to 150,000 clones, roughly 89% seen once. The sample consisted of PBMCs. Receptors were obtained from a young man in good health and CMV-seronegative. CDR3s include the opening cysteine and the closing phenylalanine or tryptophan.

v_call,cdr3_aa
TRBV5-1,CASSFRTGKNTEAFF
TRBV5-1,CASSLVVADEQFF
TRBV5-1,CASSLVPPGQGQDEQYF
TRBV4-1,CASSQGLSADQFLNIQYF
TRBV27,CASRMTGENSPLHF
TRBV29-1,CSVAGTHNEKLFF
TRBV28,CAITSGTAKYEQYF
TRBV5-1,CASSLAGNTEAFF
TRBV13,CASREQGEQYF
TRBV7-2,CASSLGQGGKTQYF
TRBV10-2,CASLGLAGSSYNEQFF
TRBV28,CASSLYRGTEAFF
TRBV18,CASSASSGARWTQYF
TRBV9,CASSAGSLETQYF
TRBV7-8,CASSFTQGARTEAFF
TRBV7-9,CASSTRRDRALTDTQYF
TRBV4-1,CASSPRENYGYTF
TRBV28,CASSFTPTYEQYF
TRBV21-1,CASSKSVRNNQPQHF
TRBV7-8,CASSSLGLGDSPLHF
TRBV9,CASSVGTTQETQYF
TRBV27,CASSVGGRGDTIYF
TRBV2,CASSEARTGKETQYF
TRBV5-6,CASSLGDRGDEEQYF
TRBV6-4,CASRDTGGRGEKLFF
TRBV28,CASRSGTSGGVGDTQYF
TRBV5-4,CASSPGTSGGAREETQYF
TRBV19,CASSSDRGRNTIYF
TRBV5-1,CASSRLGLRGQRAPENEQFF
TRBV28,CASSLYAGGQPQHF
TRBV10-3,CATRLEAGELFF
TRBV10-3,CAISESTGTDTQYF
TRBV28,CASSLSVREGYTF
TRBV5-6,CASSRRNGHGEAFF
TRBV6-5,CASSYGQGAGELFF
TRBV4-1,CASSQSNGDRGFSPLHF
TRBV5-4,CASSSPPGQGSKQYF
TRBV19,CASRWGVETGELFF
TRBV5-1,CASRRSGQGSYEQYF
TRBV29-1,CSVSTRAQYF
TRBV28,CASADRVTEAFF
TRBV29-1,CSVPGTSSSTDTQYF
TRBV7-6,CASSLMQDQPQHF
TRBV4-2,CASSQVRDTEAFF
TRBV14,CASSQAYAAPNYGYTF
TRBV28,CASSSPRTVAYEQYF
TRBV6-5,CASSQQGTGELFF
TRBV5-1,CASSLGIGDSYNSPLHF
TRBV5-1,CASSLGLRGAGETQYF
TRBV28,CASRKGQYYEQYF
TRBV5-5,CASAPVGDIQYF
TRBV5-5,CASSLIYEKLFF
TRBV19,CASSIDVSGYNEQFF
TRBV6-4,CASSDSNRGTGELFF
TRBV4-1,CASSQAPRVTDYGYTF